This T cell receptor (beta chain) came from a study of cytomegalovirus exposure and HLA in healthy donors. About the study: Among a few hundred genotyped donors, about 83% fell in the Caucasian-associated ancestry cluster. Whole-study results and caveats: Among CMV-associated TCR beta chains, most appeared HLA-restricted in a later analysis.

Primers included in the PCR were 60 Vbeta and 13 Jbeta primers. Clones were read by immunoSEQ multiplex PCR, and TCRdb kept only the in-frame ones, dropping some. The data show about 160,000 clones, about 70% seen once. This clone has just a few counts. The antigen is unknown. Sequenced input: PBMCs. This TCR was recovered from a woman in her thirties or forties in good health and CMV-seropositive.

Here the CDR3 DNA reads TGTGCCATCAGGGCGGACACCTTGGGATACGAGCAGTACTTC. Protein: CAIRADTLGYEQYF. V usage is TRBV10-3 and J usage is TRBJ2-7, with D possibly matching TRBD1 (5 bases). CDR3 length equals 14 residues. Germline loops: CDR1 ENHRY, CDR2 SYGVKD. With 6 bases removed from V and 4 bases from J, the gap between germline ends came to 16 bases.